This TCR beta chain originates from a study of blood T cell repertoires in COVID-19. Whole-study context: The analysed material was cDNA or gDNA that came from T cells, B-cell-depleted T cells, or PBMCs.

Only in-frame clones appear in the TCRdb table, and some are missing; sequencing was by immunoSEQ multiplex PCR. The sample holds roughly 300,000 clones, about 82% seen once. Germline CDR1 and CDR2: SGHTA and FQGNSA. V lost 6 bases, J lost 10 bases, and 11 bases lay in between. CDR3 length: 11 residues. This receptor was identified in a woman aged 50 to 60 with acute or convalescent COVID-19. The sample taken for sequencing was peripheral blood. V usage is TRBV7-2 and J usage is TRBJ2-3, with D possibly being TRBD1 (6 bases). CDR3 amino acids: CASSHRDSQYF. CDR3 bases: TGTGCCAGCAGTCACAGGGATTCGCAGTATTTT.